This entry describes one TCR beta chain. Its antigen is still unknown. No much larger clone is present one base from it, and per-base qualities are unavailable. The sample originates from a study of stem cell transplantation in POMP-related autoinflammatory disease (dated by TCRdb to about 2021). About the full investigation: The study hypothesis was that defective thymoproteasomes impair MHC class I-dependent CD8+ T-cell differentiation and positive selection, which skews the TRB repertoire. Prior to transplant, the patients had skewing toward CD4+ naive T cells, low CD8+ T-cell proportions, and reduced T-cell cytokine secretion. The effect of POMP deficiency on T-cell receptor beta repertoire diversity and CDR3 characteristics was assessed by high-throughput TRB sequencing.

Between the V and J ends, shortened by 4 bases and 0 bases respectively, the junction contains 9 bases. Its CDR3 holds 14 amino acids, cysteine through phenylalanine. Just the 42-base CDR3 DNA is kept, in frame starting at base 1. The CDR1 and CDR2 encoded by the germline V gene are LGHNT and FRNRAP. The time point label, read with the paper, signifies: before hematopoietic stem cell transplant. PRAID was characterized by prominent immunodeficiency alongside autoinflammation. Prior to TRB sequencing, T-cell subsets (conventional T cells, CD8+ T cells, regulatory T cells, T follicular helper cells) were sorted. The library was made by the immunoSEQ multiplex PCR assay. Processing in the source paper ran as follows. Shannon entropy, which accounts for clonal size distribution, was used to quantify repertoire diversity. Clonotype distribution inequality was measured with the Gini-Simpson index (Simpson_1-D). TCRdb re-hosts the immuneACCESS table, in-frame sequences only. Its copies lack some clones; in the studies checked, an unresolved V gene accounts for under half of them, and the cause for the rest is not known. V, J and clone size derive from that table, while D and trimming were established from the DNA sequence. This sample lists some 31,000 clones; 70% to 90% were detected once. The biggest ten clones account for roughly 0.7% of the sample.

Study-wide conclusions, independent of this receptor: The trend toward lower diversity and increased clonality in PRAID patients was statistically significant only for regulatory T cells. A trend toward lower TRB diversity and higher clonality was observed in PRAID patients across all analyzed T-cell subsets. PRAID patients showed a restricted number of unique TRB V-J gene pairings.

The V and J genes are TRBV12-5 and TRBJ1-1, with the D segment identity uncertain. The material sequenced was CD4+ T cells from PBMCs, taken before stem cell transplantation. This clonotype was sampled from a human donor with POMP-related autoinflammation and immune dysregulation (PRAID). For the CDR3, the sequence is CASGSDGMNTEAFF. Here is the DNA: TGTGCTAGTGGTTCCGACGGGATGAACACTGAAGCTTTCTTT.